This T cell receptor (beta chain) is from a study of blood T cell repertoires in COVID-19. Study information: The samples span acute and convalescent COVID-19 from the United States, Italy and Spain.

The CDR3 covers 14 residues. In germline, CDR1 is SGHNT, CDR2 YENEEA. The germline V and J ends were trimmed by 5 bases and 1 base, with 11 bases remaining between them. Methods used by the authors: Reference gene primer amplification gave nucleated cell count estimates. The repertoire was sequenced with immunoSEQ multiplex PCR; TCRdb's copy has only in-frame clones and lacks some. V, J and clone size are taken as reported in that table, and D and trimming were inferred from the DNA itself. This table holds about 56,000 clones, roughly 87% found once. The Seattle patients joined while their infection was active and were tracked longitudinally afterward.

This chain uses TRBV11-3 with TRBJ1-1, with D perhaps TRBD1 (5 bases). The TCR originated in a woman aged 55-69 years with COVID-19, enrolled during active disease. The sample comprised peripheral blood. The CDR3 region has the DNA TGTGCCAGCAGCCGGGGGAGCTGGAACACTGAAGCTTTCTTT. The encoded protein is CASSRGSWNTEAFF.